This TCR beta chain comes out of a study of T cell clonotyping in hematopoietic cell transplantation. This clone was recorded a few times. CDR1 and CDR2 (germline): SGHDN, FVKESK. V trimming: 3 bases; J trimming: 5 bases; junction bases outside the gene matches: 9. The CDR3 totals 15 residues. The data were produced by immunoSEQ multiplex PCR, yet TCRdb's version contains in-frame clones alone and is incomplete. Among several thousand clones listed, roughly 79% were seen once. The sequence was collected from a female patient aged 50 to 65 who had an allogeneic stem cell transplant from an unrelated donor, so the T cells may come from the graft donor. Some clones in this sample may be carry-over from other donors' samples. The chain links TRBV14 to TRBJ1-2; TRBD1 aligns across 7 bases. The material was peripheral blood mononuclear cells, obtained 180 days after allogeneic stem cell transplant. CDR3 bases: TGTGCCAGCAGCCAGTTGACAGGGTCAGATTATGGCTACACCTTC. The encoded protein is CASSQLTGSDYGYTF.